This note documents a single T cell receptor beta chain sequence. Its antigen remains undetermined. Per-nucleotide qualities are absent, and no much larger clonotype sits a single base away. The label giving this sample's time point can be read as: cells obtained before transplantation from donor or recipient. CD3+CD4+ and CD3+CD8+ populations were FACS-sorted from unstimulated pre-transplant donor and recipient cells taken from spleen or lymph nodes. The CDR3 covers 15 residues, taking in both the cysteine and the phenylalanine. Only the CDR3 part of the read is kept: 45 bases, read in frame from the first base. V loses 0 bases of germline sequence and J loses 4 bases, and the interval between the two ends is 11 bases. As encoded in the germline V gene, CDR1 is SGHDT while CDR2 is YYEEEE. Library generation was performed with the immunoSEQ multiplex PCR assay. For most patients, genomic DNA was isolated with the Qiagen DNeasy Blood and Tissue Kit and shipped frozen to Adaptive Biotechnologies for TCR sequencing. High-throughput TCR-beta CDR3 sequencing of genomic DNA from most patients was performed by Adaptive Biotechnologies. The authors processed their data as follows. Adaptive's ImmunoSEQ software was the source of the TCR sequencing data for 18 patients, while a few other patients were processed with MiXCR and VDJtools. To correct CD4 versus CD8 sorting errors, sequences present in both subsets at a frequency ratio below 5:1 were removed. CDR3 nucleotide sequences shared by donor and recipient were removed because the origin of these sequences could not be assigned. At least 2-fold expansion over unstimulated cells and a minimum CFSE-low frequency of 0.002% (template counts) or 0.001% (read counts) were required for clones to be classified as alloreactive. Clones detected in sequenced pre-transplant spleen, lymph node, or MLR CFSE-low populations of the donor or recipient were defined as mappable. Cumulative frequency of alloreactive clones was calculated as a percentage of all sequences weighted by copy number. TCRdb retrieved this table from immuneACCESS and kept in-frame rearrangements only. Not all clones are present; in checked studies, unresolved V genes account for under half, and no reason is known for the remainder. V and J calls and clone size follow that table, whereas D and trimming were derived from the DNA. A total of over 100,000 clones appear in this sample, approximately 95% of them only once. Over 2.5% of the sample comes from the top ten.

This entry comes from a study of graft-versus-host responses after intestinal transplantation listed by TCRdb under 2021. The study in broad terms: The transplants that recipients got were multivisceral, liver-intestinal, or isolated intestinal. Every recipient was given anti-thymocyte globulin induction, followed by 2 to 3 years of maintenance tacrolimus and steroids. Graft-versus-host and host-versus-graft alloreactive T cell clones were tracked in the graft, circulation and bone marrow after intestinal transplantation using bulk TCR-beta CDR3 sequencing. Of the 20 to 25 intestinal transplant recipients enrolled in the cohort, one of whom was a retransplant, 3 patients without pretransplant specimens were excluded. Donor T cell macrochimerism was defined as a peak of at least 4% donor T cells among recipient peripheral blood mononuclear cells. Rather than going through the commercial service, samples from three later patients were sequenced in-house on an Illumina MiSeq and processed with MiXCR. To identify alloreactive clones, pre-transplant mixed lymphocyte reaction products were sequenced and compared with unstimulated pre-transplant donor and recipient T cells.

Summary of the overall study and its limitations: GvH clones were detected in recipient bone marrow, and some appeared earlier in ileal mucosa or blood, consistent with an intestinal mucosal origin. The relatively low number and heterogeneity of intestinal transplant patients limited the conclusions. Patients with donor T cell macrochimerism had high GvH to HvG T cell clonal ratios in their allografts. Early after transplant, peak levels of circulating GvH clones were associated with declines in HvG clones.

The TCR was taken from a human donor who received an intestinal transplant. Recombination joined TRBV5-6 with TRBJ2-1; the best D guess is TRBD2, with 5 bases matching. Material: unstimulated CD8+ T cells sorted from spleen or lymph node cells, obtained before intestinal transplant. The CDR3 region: CASSLEREFYNEQFF. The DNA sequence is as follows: TGTGCCAGCAGCTTGGAGAGGGAGTTTTACAATGAGCAGTTCTTC.